What follows are 30 T cell receptor beta chains derived from one specimen sequenced in a study of OX40 agonist ivuxolimab in advanced cancers. Library method: the immunoSEQ multiplex PCR assay. Sourced from immuneACCESS, this table was stored by TCRdb with only in-frame sequences that have V and J called. A share of the clones is absent; for the studies checked, an unresolved V gene accounts for under half, and the remainder has no known explanation. The sample table shows about 21,000 clones, and about 83% are seen once. Roughly 20% of the sample comes from the top ten. This specimen was CD4+ or CD8+ T cells sorted from blood, taken in a trial of the OX40 agonist ivuxolimab. These receptors originate from an adult with an advanced solid tumor such as melanoma, head and neck, liver or kidney cancer.

The J gene is TRBJ2-2, the V gene TRBV27, with D perhaps given as TRBD1 or TRBD2 (5 bases each). This CDR3 has 17 amino acids. V was cut by 1 base and J by 3 bases, with 15 bases left in between. The germline CDR1 and CDR2 sequences are MNHEY and SMNVEV (reference sequence). The CDR3 loop reads CASSLYVGAGHTGELFF. The CDR3 DNA reads TGTGCCAGCAGTTTATACGTCGGGGCAGGACACACCGGGGAGCTGTTTTTT.

The chain has TRBV11-3 and TRBJ2-7; 11 nucleotides agree with TRBD1. The CDR3 runs to 16 residues. The germline V gene encodes CDR1 SGHNT and CDR2 YENEEA. V lost 1 base to trimming and J lost 5 bases; unmatched junction nucleotides: 7. CDR3 nucleotide sequence: TGTGCCAGCAGCTTAGGGACAGGGGGCCATGTTGACGAGCAGTACTTC. The encoded protein is CASSLGTGGHVDEQYF.

V gene TRBV5-1 combines with J gene TRBJ2-2; D may be TRBD1 (5 bases). V lost 2 bases to trimming and J lost 4 bases, with 12 bases between them. Germline-derived CDR1 and CDR2 are SGHRS and YFSETQ. CDR3 size: 15 residues. CDR3 residues: CASSLTGWATGELFF. The CDR3 DNA follows: TGCGCCAGCAGCTTAACAGGTTGGGCCACCGGGGAGCTGTTTTTT. Full variable domain (remainder filled in from reference TRBV5-1 and TRBJ2-2): KAGVTQTPRYLIKTRGQQVTLSCSPISGHRSVSWYQQTPGQGLQFLFEYFSETQRNKGNFPGRFSGRQFSNSRSEMNVSTLELGDSALYLCASSLTGWATGELFFGEGSRLTVL.

V usage is TRBV7-8 and J usage is TRBJ2-3, with 13 bases identical to TRBD2. Germline V gene sequence: CDR1 SGHVS, CDR2 FQNEAQ. The CDR3 is made up of 15 amino acids. With 5 bases clipped from V and 7 bases from J, the junction kept 6 bases outside the gene matches. CDR3 protein: CASSRTSGGVNTQYF. In DNA form, the CDR3 reads TGTGCCAGCAGCCGAACTAGCGGGGGGGTAAATACGCAGTATTTT.

This clone has only one observation. The rearrangement links TRBV21-1 to TRBJ1-4; the table's TRBD1 call for D was not verified on the DNA. TRBV21-1 is a pseudogene locus. CDR3 length: 21 amino acids. The chain's CDR3 is CASSKVESNRGPVRANEKLFF. CDR3 DNA: TGTGCCAGCAGCAAAGTTGAGTCGAACAGGGGGCCGGTGAGGGCTAATGAAAAACTGTTTTTT.

This chain links TRBV30 with TRBJ1-2; 8 nucleotides match TRBD1. J gave up 4 bases and V 4 bases, and 5 bases lay outside the gene matches. This CDR3 spans 13 amino acids. Germline CDR1 is GTSNPN and CDR2 is SVGIG (reference sequence). The CDR3 coding sequence is TGTGCCTGGATGACAGGGGTCGTCTATGGCTACACCTTC. Residues: CAWMTGVVYGYTF.

J is TRBJ1-5 and V is TRBV6-6; 8 bases line up with TRBD1. The CDR3 has 15 amino acids. Germline V gives CDR1 MNHNY, CDR2 SVGAGI (reference sequence). Losses at the gene ends were 4 bases for V and 8 bases for J; bases not matched to a gene: 10. The CDR3 spells CASSSVDRALKPQHF. In nucleotides, the CDR3 is TGTGCCAGCAGTTCCGTGGACAGGGCATTGAAGCCCCAGCATTTT.

The chain recombines TRBV15 with TRBJ2-3; the D call may be TRBD1 or TRBD2 (5 bases each). This CDR3 spans 17 amino acids. Trimming took off 3 bases at V and 3 bases at J, with 19 bases between the two ends. From germline, CDR1 is LNHNV and CDR2 YYDKDF (reference sequence). CDR3 DNA sequence: TGTGCCACCAGCAGGCGAGAACGGGGCGTCCGGACAGATACGCAGTATTTT. This gives the protein CATSRRERGVRTDTQYF. Filled out from reference TRBV15 and TRBJ2-3, the complete variable domain reads DAMVIQNPRYQVTQFGKPVTLSCSQTLNHNVMYWYQQKSSQAPKLLFHYYDKDFNNEADTPDNFQSRRPNTSFCFLDIRSPGLGDTAMYLCATSRRERGVRTDTQYFGPGTRLTVL.

The chain couples TRBV9 to TRBJ2-2, with 9 bases fitting TRBD2. CDR1 and CDR2 from the germline V gene are SGDLS and YYNGEE. This CDR3 is 20 amino acids long. With V trimmed by 0 bases and J by 7 bases, 19 bases remained unmatched. The CDR3 DNA reads TGTGCCAGCAGCGTAGGCCCTCACCAGATGGGCGGGAGGGGGAGCGGGGAGCTGTTTTTT. Its protein is CASSVGPHQMGGRGSGELFF.

The rearrangement joins TRBV19 to TRBJ1-2; the D gene is possibly TRBD1 (6 bases). The ends were cut back, 10 bases at V and 0 bases at J, with 12 bases in the middle. The CDR3 has 13 residues. CDR1 is LNHDA and CDR2 is SQIVND in the germline V gene (reference sequence). The CDR3 DNA is TGTGCCACCCTGGACAGTTCTAACTATGGCTACACCTTC. It codes for CATLDSSNYGYTF.

This rearrangement joins TRBV7-3 to TRBJ2-3, with D hard to call. Germline lookup yields CDR1 SGHTA and CDR2 FQGTGA. The CDR3 is 12 amino acids. Trimming stripped 2 bases from V and 3 bases from J, with 3 bases between. CDR3 in DNA: TGTGCCAGCAGCTTAGCGACAGATACGCAGTATTTT. This translates into CASSLATDTQYF.

This clone has a handful of counts. The V and J genes are TRBV7-3 and TRBJ1-3; D is unclear. CDR3 length equals 15 residues. CDR1 and CDR2 from the germline V gene are SGHTA and FQGTGA. The germline V and J ends were trimmed by 5 bases and 0 bases, with 11 bases remaining between them. CDR3 nucleotide sequence: TGTGCCAGCAGCCTCACCCGGGACTCTGGAAACACCATATATTTT. Translating it yields CASSLTRDSGNTIYF.

The chain is built from TRBV5-1 and TRBJ2-7, with TRBD1 as a possible D gene (7 bases). The germline gives CDR1 SGHRS, CDR2 YFSETQ. Trimming pared 1 base from V and 4 bases from J, leaving 18 bases between. This CDR3 region has 16 residues. This CDR3 reads CASSLWSEGAPYEQYF. The DNA of the CDR3 is TGCGCCAGCAGCTTGTGGTCGGAGGGGGCCCCTTACGAGCAGTACTTC.

The table lists this clone with a count of one. The chain employs TRBV5-1 and TRBJ1-6; D gene uncertain. V gave up 2 bases and J gave up 8 bases, with 8 bases separating them. The germline gives CDR1 SGHRS, CDR2 YFSETQ. The CDR3 extends over 13 amino acids. CDR3 nucleotide sequence: TGCGCCAGCAGCTTAGGGAGGGATTCACCCCTCCACTTT. Translating gives CASSLGRDSPLHF. Variable domain in full (rest from reference TRBV5-1 and TRBJ1-6): KAGVTQTPRYLIKTRGQQVTLSCSPISGHRSVSWYQQTPGQGLQFLFEYFSETQRNKGNFPGRFSGRQFSNSRSEMNVSTLELGDSALYLCASSLGRDSPLHFGNGTRLTVT.

This clone was observed a few times. The rearrangement uses TRBV27 and TRBJ1-5, with D maybe TRBD1 (5 bases). Deletions cut 5 bases from V and 5 bases from J, with 16 bases between. This CDR3 has 15 residues. Germline assignment: CDR1 MNHEY and CDR2 SMNVEV (reference sequence). The CDR3 loop reads CASSLRPGADQPQHF. The DNA for the CDR3 is TGTGCCAGCAGTCTGCGCCCCGGGGCAGATCAGCCCCAGCATTTT.

The chain carries TRBV18 and TRBJ1-1; perhaps TRBD1 as D (6 bases). CDR1 is KGHSH, CDR2 LQKENI, per germline. The length of the CDR3 is 14 residues. Trimming removed 3 bases at V and 5 bases at J, with 13 bases between. The chain's CDR3 is CASSPIQGRTEAFF. The CDR3 nucleotides are TGTGCCAGCTCACCTATACAGGGAAGGACTGAAGCTTTCTTT.

This clone appeared once. The rearrangement uses TRBV27 and TRBJ2-6; D remains unclear. Trimming left V 7 bases short and J 5 bases short, with 9 bases between. The CDR3 runs to 13 residues. Per germline, CDR1 MNHEY and CDR2 SMNVEV (reference sequence). CDR3 residues: CASKRDRANVLTF. The CDR3 nucleotides read TGTGCCAGCAAACGAGACCGGGCCAACGTCCTGACTTTC.

The chain has TRBV28 and TRBJ1-5; no reliable D call. With 3 bases removed from V and 7 bases from J, the gap between germline ends came to 16 bases. CDR3 length: 15 residues. From germline, CDR1 is MDHEN and CDR2 SYDVKM. DNA for the CDR3: TGTGCCAGCAGTTTTGGAGGAGGGTCACGGCAGCCCCAGCATTTT. It codes for CASSFGGGSRQPQHF.

The chain carries TRBV5-6 and TRBJ2-7; D remains unclear. V lost 2 bases to trimming and J lost 1 base, with 13 bases between them. The CDR3 length is 15 residues. The V gene's germline CDR1 is SGHDT and CDR2 YYEEEE. CDR3 DNA: TGTGCCAGCAGCTTCCAGCCAGGCAATTCCTACGAGCAGTACTTC. This sequence encodes CASSFQPGNSYEQYF.

The chain couples TRBV7-3 to TRBJ2-7, with TRBD2 identical over 9 bases. CDR1 and CDR2 (germline): SGHTA, FQGTGA. The CDR3 consists of 16 residues. V shed 2 bases and J 7 bases; nucleotides not matched to a gene: 12. CDR3 region: CASSLEAGGLRREQYF. Written as DNA, the CDR3 is TGTGCCAGCAGCTTAGAAGCGGGAGGCCTTCGTAGGGAGCAGTACTTC.

This clone occurred a few times. The CDR3 sequence: CASSQGRVSGNTIYF. CDR3 sequence (DNA): TGCGCCAGCAGCCAAGGCAGGGTCTCTGGAAACACCATATATTTT. The V and J genes are TRBV4-1 and TRBJ1-3, with D maybe TRBD1 (5 bases). Between the trimmed V and J ends, which lost 1 base and 0 bases, there was a span of 7 bases. The CDR3 extends over 15 amino acids. The germline V gene encodes CDR1 MGHRA and CDR2 YSYEKL.

CDR3 bases: TGCGCCAGCAGCCAAGTTTTGGGTACGCAGTATTTT. Residues: CASSQVLGTQYF. This chain uses TRBV4-1 with TRBJ2-3; unclear D gene. There are 12 residues in the CDR3. Germline assignment: CDR1 MGHRA and CDR2 YSYEKL. The V gene lost 1 base and the J gene lost 8 bases, with 7 bases spanning the gap.

This clone was found once. A read error is likely here: a far larger clone is one base away. Other DNA sequences in the sample encode the same CDR3. The chain links TRBV5-4 to TRBJ2-7, with 7 bases that match TRBD2. CDR3 size: 15 residues. The junction had 12 bases not matched to a gene; V was cut back by 4 bases and J by 5 bases. CDR1 is SGHNT, CDR2 YYREEE, per germline (reference sequence). As DNA, the CDR3 is TGTGCCAGCAGCCAAGGACTAGTCGGGGTCCACGAGCAGTACTTC. Translation gives CASSQGLVGVHEQYF.

This chain connects TRBV25-1 to TRBJ2-7; 9 bases fit TRBD2. Germline values: CDR1 MGHDK, CDR2 SYGVNS. The CDR3 contains 12 residues. The V gene end was trimmed by 8 bases and the J gene end by 6 bases; junction bases not matched to a gene: 5. This chain's CDR3 is CASSGTSLEQYF. For the CDR3, the DNA is TGTGCCAGCTCCGGGACTAGCCTCGAGCAGTACTTC.

The rearrangement uses TRBV7-9 and TRBJ2-5; 8 positions match TRBD2. TRBJ2-7 explains the end of the DNA better; the J call may be wrong. The germline V gene encodes CDR1 SEHNR and CDR2 FQNEAQ (reference sequence). The CDR3 consists of 16 residues. CDR3 DNA sequence: TGTGCCAGCAGCTTAAGGGGGAGCGGGAGCCCGGACGAGCAGTACTTC. Translating it yields CASSLRGSGSPDEQYF.

This clone came up once. This chain uses TRBV5-1 with TRBJ2-5; possibly TRBD1 for D (6 bases). The CDR3 loop spans 15 amino acids. V lost 0 bases to trimming and J lost 5 bases, with 14 bases between them. Per the germline V gene, CDR1 is SGHRS and CDR2 is YFSETQ. The CDR3: CASSLDRTGQETQYF. The CDR3 DNA sequence: TGCGCCAGCAGCTTGGACCGTACAGGGCAGGAGACCCAGTACTTC.

The chain is built from TRBV7-9 and TRBJ2-1, with D maybe TRBD1 (5 bases). The CDR3 is 13 residues long. Germline CDR1 and CDR2: SEHNR and FQNEAQ (reference sequence). V was shortened by 5 bases and J by 5 bases, with 10 bases between the two germline ends. CDR3 DNA sequence: TGTGCCAGCAGCAGGACACAAGACAATGAGCAGTTCTTC. It translates to CASSRTQDNEQFF.

The chain is built from TRBV28 and TRBJ1-1; D uncertain. V was shortened by 3 bases and J by 1 base, with 12 bases between the two germline ends. Germline loops: CDR1 MDHEN, CDR2 SYDVKM. This CDR3 contains 15 residues. CDR3: CASSFPREKNTEAFF. CDR3 sequence (DNA): TGTGCCAGCAGTTTCCCCCGAGAGAAGAACACTGAAGCTTTCTTT. The full variable domain, rest sourced from reference TRBV28 and TRBJ1-1, is DVKVTQSSRYLVKRTGEKVFLECVQDMDHENMFWYRQDPGLGLRLIYFSYDVKMKEKGDIPEGYSVSREKKERFSLILESASTNQTSMYLCASSFPREKNTEAFFGQGTRLTVV.

The chain has TRBV6-6 and TRBJ1-5; TRBD1 aligns across 8 bases. The CDR3 covers 16 residues. Trimming removed 0 bases from V and 6 bases from J; junction bases left unmatched: 7. Germline CDR1 is MNHNY and CDR2 is SVGAGI (reference sequence). DNA of the CDR3: TGTGCCAGCAGTTACTCTCAGGGGGCGCGTGGTCAGCCCCAGCATTTT. Amino acid sequence: CASSYSQGARGQPQHF.

The gene calls are TRBV19 and TRBJ2-3; D call uncertain. With 6 bases removed from V and 3 bases from J, the gap between germline ends came to 7 bases. Germline V lookup: CDR1 LNHDA, CDR2 SQIVND (reference sequence). This CDR3 has 12 residues. The CDR3 protein is CASRSGTDTQYF. CDR3 nucleotides: TGTGCCAGTAGGAGTGGGACAGATACGCAGTATTTT.